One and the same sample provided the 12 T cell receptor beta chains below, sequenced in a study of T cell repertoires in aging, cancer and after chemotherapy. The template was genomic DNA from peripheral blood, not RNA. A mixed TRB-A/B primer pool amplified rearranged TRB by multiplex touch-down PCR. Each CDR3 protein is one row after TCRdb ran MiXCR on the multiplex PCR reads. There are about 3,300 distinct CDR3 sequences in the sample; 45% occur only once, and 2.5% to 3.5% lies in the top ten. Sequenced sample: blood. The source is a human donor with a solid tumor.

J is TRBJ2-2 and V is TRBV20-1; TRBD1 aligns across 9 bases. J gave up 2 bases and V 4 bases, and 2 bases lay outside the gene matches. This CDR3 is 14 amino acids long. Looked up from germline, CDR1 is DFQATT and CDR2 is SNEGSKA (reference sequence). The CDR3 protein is CSAKTGGNTGELFF. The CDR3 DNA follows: TGCAGTGCTAAAACAGGGGGCAACACCGGGGAGCTGTTTTTT.

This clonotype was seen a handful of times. CDR3 sequence reads: CASSELAGSTDTQYF. The CDR3 bases are TGTGCCAGCAGCGAACTAGCGGGAAGCACAGATACGCAGTATTTT. This sequence joins TRBV7-9 and TRBJ2-3; 10 nucleotides match TRBD2. The germline V gene encodes CDR1 SEHNR and CDR2 FQNEAQ (reference sequence). The CDR3 is made up of 15 amino acids. V dropped 5 bases and J dropped 0; count of bases not matched to a gene: 2.

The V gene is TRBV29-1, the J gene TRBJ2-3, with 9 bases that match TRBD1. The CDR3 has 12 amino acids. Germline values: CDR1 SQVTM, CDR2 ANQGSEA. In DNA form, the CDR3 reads TGCTCCACAGGGGGCGGATTGGATACGCAGTATTTT. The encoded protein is CSTGGGLDTQYF.

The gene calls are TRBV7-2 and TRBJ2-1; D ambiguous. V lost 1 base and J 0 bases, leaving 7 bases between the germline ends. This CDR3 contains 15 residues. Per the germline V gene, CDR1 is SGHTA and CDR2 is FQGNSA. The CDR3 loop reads CASSLDLSSYNEQFF. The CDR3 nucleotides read TGTGCCAGCAGCTTAGACCTGAGCTCCTACAATGAGCAGTTCTTC.

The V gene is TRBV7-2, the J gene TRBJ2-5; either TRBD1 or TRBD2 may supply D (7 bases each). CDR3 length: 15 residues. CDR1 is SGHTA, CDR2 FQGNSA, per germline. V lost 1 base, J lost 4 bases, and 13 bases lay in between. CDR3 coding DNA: TGTGCCAGCAGCTTAGTAAGCAGGGGGGGAGAGACCCAGTACTTC. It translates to CASSLVSRGGETQYF.

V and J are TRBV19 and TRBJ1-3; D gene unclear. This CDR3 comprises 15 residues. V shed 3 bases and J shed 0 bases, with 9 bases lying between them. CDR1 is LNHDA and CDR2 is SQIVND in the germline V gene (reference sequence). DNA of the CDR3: TGTGCCAGTAGTATTCGGGCGGTCTCTGGAAACACCATATATTTT. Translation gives CASSIRAVSGNTIYF. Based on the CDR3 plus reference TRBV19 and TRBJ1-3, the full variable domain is DGGITQSPKYLFRKEGQNVTLSCEQNLNHDAMYWYRQDPGQGLRLIYYSQIVNDFQKGDIAEGYSVSREKKESFPLTVTSAQKNPTAFYLCASSIRAVSGNTIYFGEGSWLTVV.

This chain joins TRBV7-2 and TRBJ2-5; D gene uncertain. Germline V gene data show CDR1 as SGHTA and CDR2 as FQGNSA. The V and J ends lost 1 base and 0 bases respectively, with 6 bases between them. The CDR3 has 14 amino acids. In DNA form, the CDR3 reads TGTGCCAGCAGCTTAGGAGTGTACCAAGAGACCCAGTACTTC. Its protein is CASSLGVYQETQYF. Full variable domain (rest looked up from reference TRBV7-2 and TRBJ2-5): GAGVSQSPSNKVTEKGKDVELRCDPISGHTALYWYRQSLGQGLEFLIYFQGNSAPDKSGLPSDRFSAERTGGSVSTLTIQRTQQEDSAVYLCASSLGVYQETQYFGPGTRLLVL.

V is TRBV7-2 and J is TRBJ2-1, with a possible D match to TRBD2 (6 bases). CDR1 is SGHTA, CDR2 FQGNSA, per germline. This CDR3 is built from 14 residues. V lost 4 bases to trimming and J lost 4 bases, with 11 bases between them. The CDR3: CASSSGVRYNEQFF. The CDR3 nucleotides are TGTGCCAGCAGCTCGGGAGTGCGGTACAATGAGCAGTTCTTC.

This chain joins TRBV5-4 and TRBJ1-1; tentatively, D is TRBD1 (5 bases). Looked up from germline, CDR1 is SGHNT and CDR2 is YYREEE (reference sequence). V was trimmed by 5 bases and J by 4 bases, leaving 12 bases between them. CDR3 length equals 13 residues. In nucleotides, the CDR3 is TGTGCCAGCAGTTTCGACGGGGGCACTGAAGCTTTCTTT. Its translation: CASSFDGGTEAFF. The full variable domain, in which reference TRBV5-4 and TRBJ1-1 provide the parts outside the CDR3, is ETGVTQSPTHLIKTRGQQVTLRCSSQSGHNTVSWYQQALGQGPQFIFQYYREEENGRGNFPPRFSGLQFPNYSSELNVNALELDDSALYLCASSFDGGTEAFFGQGTRLTVV.

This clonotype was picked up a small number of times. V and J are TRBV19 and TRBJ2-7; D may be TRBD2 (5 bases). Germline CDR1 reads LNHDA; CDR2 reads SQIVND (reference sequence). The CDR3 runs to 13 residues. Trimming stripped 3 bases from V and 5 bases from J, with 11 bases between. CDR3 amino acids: CASSMRVEDEQYF. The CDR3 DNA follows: TGTGCCAGTAGTATGCGAGTGGAGGACGAGCAGTACTTC.

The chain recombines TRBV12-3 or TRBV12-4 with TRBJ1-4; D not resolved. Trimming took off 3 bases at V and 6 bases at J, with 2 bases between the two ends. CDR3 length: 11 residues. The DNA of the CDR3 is TGTGCCAGCAGTTTGCATGAAAAACTGTTTTTT. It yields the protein CASSLHEKLFF.

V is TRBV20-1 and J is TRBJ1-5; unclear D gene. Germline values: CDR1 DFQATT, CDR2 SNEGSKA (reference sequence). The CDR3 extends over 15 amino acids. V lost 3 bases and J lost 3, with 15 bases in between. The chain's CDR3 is CSASSRESANQPQHF. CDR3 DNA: TGCAGTGCTAGTTCGAGGGAAAGCGCCAATCAGCCCCAGCATTTT.